The clone carrying this T cell receptor beta chain was detected only once. The antigen is unknown. This record comes from a study of T cell responses to AZD1222 COVID-19 vaccine. Study as a whole: Second-dose intervals near 4 or 12 weeks were combined. General study points: With dominance at 160-218 and 743-854, vaccine-associated CD4 TCRs spanned spike. A mostly white British donor set with more females was recruited, and clonal diversity was possibly underestimated. Every sample of the repertoires postdated the peak T cell response.

Germline CDR1 reads SGDLS; CDR2 reads YYNGEE. V lost 4 bases to trimming and J lost 16 bases; unmatched junction nucleotides: 13. The CDR3 spans 14 residues. Only in-frame clones appear in the TCRdb table, and some are missing; sequencing was by immunoSEQ multiplex PCR. Of 100,000 to 150,000 clones in the sample, around 90% were seen once. This chain links TRBV9 with TRBJ2-1; 11 bases fit TRBD2. The TCR was taken from an adult in good health. The starting material was peripheral blood, obtained on day 0 of AZD1222 vaccination. The CDR3: CASSPQRLAGGPFF. CDR3 DNA sequence: TGTGCCAGCAGCCCCCAGAGGCTAGCGGGGGGCCCTTTCTTC.